The T cell receptor (beta chain) under discussion was sequenced for a study of blood T cell repertoires in COVID-19. Study summary: Italy, Spain and the United States were the sources of the convalescent and acute COVID-19 samples.

The V segment lost 1 base and the J segment 7 bases; nucleotides outside the gene matches: 4. Germline CDR1 and CDR2: LGHNA and YSLEER. CDR3 length: 15 residues. This clone was seen only once. Assay: immunoSEQ multiplex PCR; the TCRdb copy retains only in-frame clones and omits some. Among 250,000 or so clones listed, 70% to 85% were seen once. Material for sequencing was PBMCs or T cells enriched from blood (not recorded which). The chain uses TRBV4-3 and TRBJ1-6; TRBD1 aligns across 7 bases. The receptor was derived from a man in his sixties who had recovered from COVID-19. This chain's CDR3 is CASSQGDRGNSPLHF. The CDR3 region has the DNA TGCGCCAGCAGCCAAGGGGACAGAGGGAATTCACCCCTCCACTTT.